One and the same sample provided the 31 T cell receptor beta chains below, sequenced in a study of T-cell reconstitution after alpha-beta-depleted transplantation in children. Library preparation (for TCRbeta) was performed with unique molecular identifiers. Via MiXCR, TCRdb re-called the PCR reads, giving one row per CDR3 protein. Of 700,000 or so distinct CDR3 sequences listed, roughly 13% are singletons. Sequencing was performed on PBMCs, taken before TCRalphabeta/CD19-depleted stem cell transplant. All receptors come from a girl aged 2-10 years with congenital amegakaryocytic thrombocytopenia, due to receive a stem cell transplant.

This clonotype was detected only a few times. The chain recombines TRBV5-1 with TRBJ2-7, with D possibly TRBD2 on 6 matching bases. This CDR3 region has 15 residues. Germline CDR1 reads SGHRS; CDR2 reads YFSETQ. The V gene lost 0 bases and the J gene lost 1 base, with 11 bases spanning the gap. The CDR3 DNA is TGCGCCAGCAGCTTGGACGGGGGAGGTTCCTACGAGCAGTACTTC. It yields the protein CASSLDGGGSYEQYF.

This clonotype occurred a few times. The V call is TRBV5-1, the J call TRBJ1-6; 10 positions match TRBD1. V lost 0 bases and J lost 8; bases outside the gene matches: 11. Germline CDR1 SGHRS, CDR2 YFSETQ. The length of the CDR3 is 18 residues. The CDR3 bases are TGCGCCAGCAGCTTGGTTGGTTCCTTGGGGACAGGGGATTCACCCCTCCACTTT. This sequence encodes CASSLVGSLGTGDSPLHF. Based on the CDR3 plus reference TRBV5-1 and TRBJ1-6, the full variable domain is KAGVTQTPRYLIKTRGQQVTLSCSPISGHRSVSWYQQTPGQGLQFLFEYFSETQRNKGNFPGRFSGRQFSNSRSEMNVSTLELGDSALYLCASSLVGSLGTGDSPLHFGNGTRLTVT.

Points on this clonotype: One base away lies a much larger clone, so this may be a sequencing read error. The chain has TRBV2 and TRBJ2-1; D not certain. Between the trimmed V and J ends, which lost 2 bases and 0 bases, there was a span of 11 bases. CDR1 and CDR2 (germline): SNHLY, FYNNEI. This CDR3 is 16 amino acids long. This CDR3 is CASSETPVSSYNEQFF. The CDR3 nucleotides read TGTGCCAGCAGTGAAACCCCAGTTAGCTCCTACAATGAGCAGTTCTTC.

This clonotype has ten or more counts. The gene calls are TRBV5-1 and TRBJ2-7; 9 positions agree with TRBD1. Germline V gene data show CDR1 as SGHRS and CDR2 as YFSETQ. The CDR3 has 18 residues. Trimming took 4 bases from V and 0 from J; bases not matched to a gene: 14. CDR3 residues: CASSKRDRVVISSYEQYF. CDR3 sequence (DNA): TGCGCCAGCAGCAAACGGGACAGGGTTGTGATCAGCTCCTACGAGCAGTACTTC.

Remarks on this clonotype: The junction departs from the called germline gene at one end, perhaps through a read error. The rearrangement links TRBV20-1 to TRBJ2-1; 9 bases fit TRBD2. The CDR3 runs to 11 residues. CDR1 is DFQATT and CDR2 is SNEGSKA in the germline V gene (reference sequence). The DNA for the CDR3 is TGTAGTAGCGGGAGCCGAGGGGAGCAGTTCTTC. Its translation: CSSGSRGEQFF.

This clonotype was detected many times. The chain is built from TRBV7-2 and TRBJ2-3; 12 nucleotides align to TRBD2. Looked up from germline, CDR1 is SGHTA and CDR2 is FQGNSA. Trimming cost V 5 bases and J 2 bases; bases outside gene matches: 2. The CDR3 length is 15 residues. The CDR3 nucleotides are TGTGCCAGCAGCCGGACTAGCGGGAACACAGATACGCAGTATTTT. Protein: CASSRTSGNTDTQYF.

Here the CDR3 reads CASSVKGVKPPTGGWVYYNEQFF. The CDR3 nucleotides read TGTGCCAGCAGCGTAAAGGGCGTCAAGCCTCCGACAGGGGGCTGGGTGTACTACAATGAGCAGTTCTTC. This sequence joins TRBV9 and TRBJ2-1, with 10 bases matching TRBD1. The germline V gene has CDR1 SGDLS and CDR2 YYNGEE. V was clipped by 1 base and J by 3 bases; unmatched bases: 25. This CDR3 region has 23 residues.

The CDR3 here is CASSQPLAPRRTSGNPGDNEQFF. In DNA form, the CDR3 reads TGTGCCAGCAGCCAACCCCTGGCCCCCCGTCGGACTAGCGGGAATCCTGGCGACAATGAGCAGTTCTTC. This chain connects TRBV4-2 to TRBJ2-1, with 12 bases lining up with TRBD2. The CDR3 is 23 amino acids. CDR1 is LGHNA, CDR2 YNFKEQ, per germline. V gave up 2 bases and J gave up 5 bases; unmatched junction bases: 25.

The sample holds a few counts of this clonotype. The chain has TRBV12-3 or TRBV12-4 and TRBJ2-7, with D hard to call. V was shortened by 5 bases and J by 6 bases, with 14 bases between the two germline ends. This CDR3 comprises 13 residues. The CDR3 DNA reads TGTGCCAGCAGTCGAACCAATTTTCTCGAGCAGTACTTC. Translated, it gives CASSRTNFLEQYF.

This clonotype showed up many times. This chain connects TRBV7-9 to TRBJ1-1, with unresolved D. CDR1 and CDR2 from the germline V gene are SEHNR and FQNEAQ (reference sequence). The CDR3 loop spans 13 amino acids. V gave up 6 bases and J gave up 1 base, with 9 bases separating them. CDR3 nucleotide sequence: TGTGCCAGCAGTCCGTTTTCGAACACTGAAGCTTTCTTT. Residues: CASSPFSNTEAFF.

This clonotype was recorded a few times. The chain recombines TRBV12-3 or TRBV12-4 with TRBJ2-5; 12 bases are a match to TRBD2. The CDR3 is 14 residues long. V shed 5 bases and J 6 bases; nucleotides not matched to a gene: 4. CDR3 region: CASSPSGRVQTQYF. The CDR3 DNA reads TGTGCCAGCAGTCCTAGCGGGAGGGTACAGACCCAGTACTTC.

This clonotype was seen just once. The rearrangement uses TRBV5-5 and TRBJ2-7, with a weak D call TRBD2 (6 bases). Germline V gene lookup returns CDR1 SGHKS and CDR2 YYEKEE (reference sequence). The CDR3 runs 14 residues. V lost 4 bases, J lost 6 bases, and 17 bases lay in between. The CDR3 bases are TGTGCCAGCAGCCCCCCCTTGCGGGACTGCGAGCAGTACTTC. Encoded protein: CASSPPLRDCEQYF.

In this sample, this clonotype turned up many times. The CDR3 protein is CASETTGVTEAFF. CDR3 bases: TGTGCCAGCGAAACAACAGGGGTCACTGAAGCTTTCTTT. The rearrangement joins TRBV27 to TRBJ1-1, with 7 bases that match TRBD1. V trimming: 8 bases; J trimming: 4 bases; junction bases outside the gene matches: 7. Germline CDR1 MNHEY, CDR2 SMNVEV (reference sequence). The length of the CDR3 is 13 residues.

The chain has TRBV10-3 and TRBJ2-1; 7 bases align to TRBD2. The CDR3 contains 13 residues. The V gene end was trimmed by 4 bases and the J gene end by 7 bases; junction bases not matched to a gene: 4. The germline CDR1 and CDR2 sequences are ENHRY and SYGVKD. In nucleotides, the CDR3 is TGTGCCATCAGTGGGGGGGAGGGGAATGAGCAGTTCTTC. It translates to CAISGGEGNEQFF.

At least ten counts were recorded for this clonotype. The chain is built from TRBV28 and TRBJ1-5; D not certain. The V gene's germline CDR1 is MDHEN and CDR2 SYDVKM. The CDR3 is 12 amino acids. V lost 8 bases and J 1 base, leaving 6 bases between the germline ends. Written as DNA, the CDR3 is TGTGCCAGCCGAATGAGCAATCAGCCCCAGCATTTT. It is translated as CASRMSNQPQHF.

V gene TRBV3-1 combines with J gene TRBJ2-7; 11 bases line up with TRBD2. The germline V gene has CDR1 LGHDT and CDR2 YNNKEL (reference sequence). Trimming removed 0 bases from V and 4 bases from J; junction bases left unmatched: 11. The CDR3 length is 18 residues. CDR3 bases: TGTGCCAGCAGCCAAGATAGGAGCGGGACTAGCGGAAGATACGAGCAGTACTTC. Its protein is CASSQDRSGTSGRYEQYF.

CDR3: CSVEFWGQPGGELFF. CDR3 nucleotides: TGCAGCGTTGAGTTCTGGGGCCAGCCCGGCGGGGAGCTGTTTTTT. This rearrangement joins TRBV29-1 to TRBJ2-2, with D tentatively TRBD1 (5 bases). The germline V and J ends were trimmed by 3 bases and 7 bases, with 18 bases remaining between them. There are 15 residues in the CDR3. Germline V gene sequence: CDR1 SQVTM, CDR2 ANQGSEA.

In its sample, this clonotype was seen a few times. J is TRBJ2-7 and V is TRBV20-1; D is perhaps TRBD2 (5 bases). Germline values: CDR1 DFQATT, CDR2 SNEGSKA (reference sequence). CDR3 length: 14 residues. Trimming stripped 3 bases from V and 2 bases from J, with 14 bases between. As DNA, the CDR3 is TGCAGTGCTAGTTCAGGTGGGAGACCCTACGAGCAGTACTTC. This translates into CSASSGGRPYEQYF.

This clonotype was recorded a few times. The J gene is TRBJ2-1, the V gene TRBV15, with 7 bases aligning to TRBD2. Germline V gives CDR1 LNHNV, CDR2 YYDKDF (reference sequence). V gave up 11 bases and J gave up 9 bases; unmatched junction bases: 10. CDR3 length: 12 residues. This CDR3 is CASTSSGREQFF. The CDR3, as DNA: TGTGCCTCCACCTCTAGCGGCCGTGAGCAGTTCTTC.

This chain joins TRBV19 and TRBJ1-1, with D tentatively TRBD1 (6 bases). V gave up 11 bases and J gave up 1 base, with 17 bases separating them. There are 14 residues in the CDR3. From germline, CDR1 is LNHDA and CDR2 SQIVND (reference sequence). The CDR3 sequence is CAANGGGRNTEAFF. CDR3 DNA sequence: TGTGCCGCTAACGGTGGGGGGCGGAACACTGAAGCTTTCTTT.

This clonotype was found a few times. The J gene is TRBJ1-2, the V gene TRBV12-3 or TRBV12-4; D gene uncertain. This CDR3 has 12 amino acids. Trimming shortened V by 5 bases and J by 8 bases, and 12 bases separated the two germline ends. The CDR3 region is CASSETRWGYTF. The CDR3 coding sequence is TGTGCCAGCAGTGAGACCCGGTGGGGCTACACCTTC.

This chain's CDR3 is CASSLDPGVFTGELFF. Written as DNA, the CDR3 is TGCGCCAGCAGCTTGGATCCGGGAGTTTTTACCGGGGAGCTGTTTTTT. The chain recombines TRBV5-1 with TRBJ2-2; maybe TRBD2 (6 bases). Trimming pared 0 bases from V and 5 bases from J, leaving 14 bases between. CDR1 and CDR2 (germline): SGHRS, YFSETQ. The CDR3 loop spans 16 amino acids.

Of note for this clonotype: This may arise from a read error, as a much more abundant clone is one base away. The chain carries TRBV20-1 and TRBJ2-1; 11 nucleotides align to TRBD1. The CDR3 has 13 amino acids. The germline V gene encodes CDR1 DFQATT and CDR2 SNEGSKA (reference sequence). In DNA form, the CDR3 reads TGCACTGCAGCGGGACAGGGGGACAGTGAGCAGTTCTTC. The encoded protein is CTAAGQGDSEQFF.

V is TRBV12-3 or TRBV12-4 and J is TRBJ2-7, with 11 positions matching TRBD2. The CDR3 is 16 residues long. J was trimmed by 4 bases and V by 0 bases; bases with no gene match: 5. CDR3 sequence reads: CASSLAPLAGVYEQYF. The DNA of the CDR3 is TGTGCCAGCAGTTTAGCGCCACTAGCGGGAGTGTACGAGCAGTACTTC.

This clonotype came up a few times. J is TRBJ1-2 and V is TRBV5-1, with a tentative D call TRBD1 (6 bases). Trimming took off 4 bases at V and 5 bases at J, with 18 bases between the two ends. CDR1 SGHRS and CDR2 YFSETQ come from the germline V gene. This CDR3 region has 15 residues. The CDR3 DNA reads as TGCGCCAGCAGCGCCCTCGGACAGCTCAAGTATGGCTACACCTTC. Protein sequence: CASSALGQLKYGYTF.

This clonotype was seen a few times. The chain is built from TRBV12-3 or TRBV12-4 and TRBJ2-5; D might be TRBD1 (6 bases). Trimming removed 6 bases at V and 6 bases at J, with 17 bases between. This CDR3 contains 14 residues. In nucleotides, the CDR3 is TGTGCCAGCAGACCGACAGGTATATTGAAGACCCAGTACTTC. Translated, it gives CASRPTGILKTQYF.

This clonotype was picked up many times. The chain combines TRBV6-1 with TRBJ1-1; 7 nucleotides align to TRBD1. CDR3 size: 14 residues. Germline CDR1 is MNHNS and CDR2 is SASEGT. V was clipped by 5 bases and J by 6 bases; unmatched bases: 9. CDR3 bases: TGTGCCAGCAGTCGACAGGGCCGGTCGGCTGAAGCTTTCTTT. Protein: CASSRQGRSAEAFF.

In this sample, this clonotype turned up many times. The V and J genes are TRBV7-9 and TRBJ1-2, with D hard to call. Germline lookup yields CDR1 SEHNR and CDR2 FQNEAQ (reference sequence). Trimming took 5 bases from V and 3 from J, leaving 4 bases between them. The CDR3 contains 11 residues. The CDR3 DNA reads TGTGCCAGCAGCCAATACTATGGCTACACCTTC. Translating it yields CASSQYYGYTF.

This clonotype was detected many times. The gene calls are TRBV7-9 and TRBJ1-6; D unresolved. Germline assignment: CDR1 SEHNR and CDR2 FQNEAQ (reference sequence). Trimming removed 1 base from V and 13 bases from J, with 8 bases in between. The CDR3 is 12 amino acids. The CDR3 sequence: CASSLEVGPLHF. As DNA, the CDR3 is TGTGCCAGCAGCTTAGAAGTGGGGCCCCTCCACTTT.

This clonotype was seen many times. The chain joins TRBV20-1 to TRBJ2-3, with a tentative D call TRBD2 (6 bases). Germline CDR1 DFQATT, CDR2 SNEGSKA (reference sequence). The length of the CDR3 is 14 residues. Trimming took 2 bases from V and 0 from J, leaving 9 bases between them. The CDR3 DNA sequence: TGCAGTGCTAGATCCGCGGGAAGCACAGATACGCAGTATTTT. Translating it yields CSARSAGSTDTQYF.

This clonotype was observed many times. The gene calls are TRBV12-3 or TRBV12-4 and TRBJ2-3; a possible D gene is TRBD2 (5 bases). V lost 3 bases, J lost 1 base, and 11 bases lay in between. The CDR3 loop spans 15 amino acids. The CDR3 DNA follows: TGTGCCAGCAGTTTCATAGCGAGCGGCACAGATACGCAGTATTTT. The encoded protein is CASSFIASGTDTQYF.